Detailed here is one T cell receptor (beta chain). The germline V gene has CDR1 SGHDT and CDR2 YYEEEE. The CDR3 totals 15 residues. With 4 bases clipped from V and 3 bases from J, the junction kept 6 bases outside the gene matches. The sample belongs to a study of blood T cell repertoires in COVID-19. Under the authors' procedure: Estimation of nucleated cell counts was performed using reference gene primer amplification. The assay was immunoSEQ multiplex PCR, and TCRdb's table has in-frame clones only and misses some. D and trimming were read from the DNA, whereas the V and J calls and clone size are those reported in that table. The table shows about 250,000 clones, with roughly 80% occurring only once.

This chain links TRBV5-6 with TRBJ2-2; 7 bases map to TRBD1. What was sequenced was peripheral blood. This receptor was identified in a man at least 80 years old with acute or convalescent COVID-19. The CDR3 sequence: CASSMGQLDTGELFF. CDR3 DNA sequence: TGTGCCAGCAGCATGGGACAGTTAGACACCGGGGAGCTGTTTTTT. Drawing the rest from reference TRBV5-6 and TRBJ2-2, the complete variable domain is DAGVTQSPTHLIKTRGQQVTLRCSPKSGHDTVSWYQQALGQGPQFIFQYYEEEERQRGNFPDRFSGHQFPNYSSELNVNALLLGDSALYLCASSMGQLDTGELFFGEGSRLTVL.